One and the same sample provided the 6 T cell receptor beta chains below, sequenced in a study of blood T cell repertoires in COVID-19. Here immunoSEQ multiplex PCR was the method, and the copy in TCRdb shows in-frame clones only, minus some. The table shows fewer than 200,000 clones, with roughly 70% occurring only once. The specimen sequenced was peripheral blood. The receptors stem from a woman of 80 years or more with acute or convalescent COVID-19.

The CDR3 reads CASRPRGTGEGQPQHF. The CDR3 bases are TGTGCCAGCAGGCCCCGCGGGACAGGGGAAGGACAGCCCCAGCATTTT. The rearrangement links TRBV28 to TRBJ1-5; TRBD1 matches 10 bases. CDR3 length equals 16 residues. Germline V lookup: CDR1 MDHEN, CDR2 SYDVKM. The ends lost 6 bases at V and 7 bases at J; junction bases unmatched: 12.

The rearrangement joins TRBV29-1 to TRBJ2-3; 7 bases agree with TRBD2. The CDR3 spans 13 residues. V lost 4 bases and J lost 0; bases outside the gene matches: 1. Germline-derived CDR1 and CDR2 are SQVTM and ANQGSEA. The CDR3 coding sequence is TGCAGCGTTGTTAGCGGGAGCACAGATACGCAGTATTTT. This encodes CSVVSGSTDTQYF.

This clone was detected a few times. V is TRBV29-1 and J is TRBJ2-7, with 8 positions matching TRBD2. This CDR3 region has 13 residues. CDR1 is SQVTM, CDR2 ANQGSEA, per germline. Germline trimming cut 7 bases from V and 6 bases from J; bases unmatched to any gene: 11. The CDR3 reads CSASGTRLVEQYF. The CDR3, as DNA: TGCAGCGCCTCCGGGACTAGACTTGTCGAGCAGTACTTC.

This clone was counted a few times. The chain is built from TRBV7-9 and TRBJ1-4, with 9 bases matching TRBD1. From germline, CDR1 is SEHNR and CDR2 FQNEAQ (reference sequence). The ends lost 5 bases at V and 8 bases at J; junction bases unmatched: 6. CDR3 length equals 14 residues. Written as DNA, the CDR3 is TGTGCCAGCAGCGAACAGGGGGCTGGAGAAAAACTGTTTTTT. It encodes CASSEQGAGEKLFF. The variable domain in full, with the rest retrieved from reference TRBV7-9 and TRBJ1-4, is DTGVSQNPRHKITKRGQNVTFRCDPISEHNRLYWYRQTLGQGPEFLTYFQNEAQLEKSRLLSDRFSAERPKGSFSTLEIQRTEQGDSAMYLCASSEQGAGEKLFFGSGTQLSVL.

The rearrangement joins TRBV5-6 to TRBJ2-1; 10 bases line up with TRBD1. Germline V gives CDR1 SGHDT, CDR2 YYEEEE. The V gene end was trimmed by 5 bases and the J gene end by 7 bases; junction bases not matched to a gene: 9. The CDR3 has 15 amino acids. CDR3 loop: CASRSGTGVLNEQFF. In nucleotides, the CDR3 is TGTGCCAGCAGGTCCGGGACAGGGGTTTTGAATGAGCAGTTCTTC.

This chain links TRBV28 with TRBJ2-1; D is possibly TRBD2 (6 bases). From germline, CDR1 is MDHEN and CDR2 SYDVKM. The CDR3 contains 11 residues. The V end lost 3 bases, the J end lost 9 bases, and 6 bases lay between the germline ends. Here the CDR3 DNA reads TGTGCCAGCAGTTTGGGGGGTGAGCAGTTCTTC. This encodes CASSLGGEQFF.